The 26 T cell receptor beta chains given below trace back to one sample, sequenced in a study of response to subunit inactivated influenza vaccine. TCRdb fed the RT-PCR reads into MiXCR, producing one record per CDR3 protein. Among more than 150,000 distinct CDR3 sequences listed, 7.5% to 10% were seen once. The sequencing used non-naive T cells sorted from PBMCs, collected on the day of vaccination. These receptors were obtained from a man in his fifties who received an inactivated influenza vaccine.

The V and J genes are TRBV18 and TRBJ2-1; 8 nucleotides line up with TRBD2. CDR1 and CDR2 from the germline V gene are KGHSH and LQKENI. V gave up 3 bases and J gave up 9 bases; unmatched junction bases: 16. This CDR3 spans 17 amino acids. The DNA of the CDR3 is TGTGCCAGCTCACCCCGGAACGGCGGGGGGCCCCATGGTGAGCAGTTCTTC. It specifies CASSPRNGGGPHGEQFF.

The gene calls are TRBV6-5 and TRBJ1-2; 11 nucleotides agree with TRBD1. The germline V gene encodes CDR1 MNHEY and CDR2 SVGAGI. The CDR3 totals 15 residues. V lost 3 bases and J lost 8; bases outside the gene matches: 8. For the CDR3, the DNA is TGTGCCAGCAGTTATATCGGACAGGGGGCACAGGGCTACACCTTC. Amino acids: CASSYIGQGAQGYTF.

This clonotype was picked up many times. V and J are TRBV5-1 and TRBJ1-1, with TRBD1 matching over 7 bases. With 4 bases clipped from V and 1 base from J, the junction kept 7 bases outside the gene matches. The CDR3 runs 15 residues. Germline V gene sequence: CDR1 SGHRS, CDR2 YFSETQ. The CDR3 is CASSPGDRSNTEAFF. Here the CDR3 DNA reads TGCGCCAGCAGCCCGGGGGACAGATCGAACACTGAAGCTTTCTTT.

This clonotype was observed at least ten times. The chain joins TRBV5-1 to TRBJ2-5; 14 positions agree with TRBD2. CDR3 length equals 17 residues. The J segment lost 4 bases and the V segment lost 2 bases, leaving 7 bases of the junction unmatched. Germline V CDR1 and CDR2: SGHRS, YFSETQ. The CDR3 DNA follows: TGCGCCAGCAGCTTAATGACTAGCGGGGGGGCAGGAGAGACCCAGTACTTC. Encoded protein: CASSLMTSGGAGETQYF.

This clonotype was detected ten times or more. The V gene is TRBV16, the J gene TRBJ1-5, with 9 bases identical to TRBD1. V lost 1 base, J lost 11 bases, and 9 bases stayed unmatched. Germline CDR1 is KGHSY and CDR2 is FQNENV. CDR3 length equals 15 residues. CDR3 in DNA: TGTGCCAGCAGCCAATTTAGGACAGGGGTGAGGGCCCAGCATTTT. Its protein product is CASSQFRTGVRAQHF.

V usage is TRBV11-2 and J usage is TRBJ2-7; 7 bases agree with TRBD2. The germline V gene has CDR1 SGHAT and CDR2 FQNNGV. The CDR3 has 14 amino acids. J was trimmed by 3 bases and V by 7 bases; bases with no gene match: 9. DNA of the CDR3: TGTGCCAGCACCCCTCGGGCGGGGGTCTACGAGCAGTACTTC. Translating it yields CASTPRAGVYEQYF.

The table lists this clonotype with many counts. This chain joins TRBV5-6 and TRBJ2-7; 7 positions agree with TRBD2. The CDR3 extends over 15 amino acids. V trimming: 2 bases; J trimming: 5 bases; junction bases outside the gene matches: 10. Germline CDR1 and CDR2: SGHDT and YYEEEE. This CDR3 reads CASSFSPGLDNEQYF. The DNA for the CDR3 is TGTGCCAGCAGCTTCTCTCCCGGACTAGATAACGAGCAGTACTTC.

This clonotype was seen a few times. This chain connects TRBV6-5 to TRBJ1-5, with D perhaps TRBD1 (5 bases). Germline V lookup: CDR1 MNHEY, CDR2 SVGAGI. Trimming stripped 0 bases from V and 8 bases from J, with 14 bases between. This CDR3 region has 15 residues. The DNA of the CDR3 is TGTGCCAGCAGTTACTCGGCAGGGAGCCGGGAGCCCCAGCATTTT. Translating it yields CASSYSAGSREPQHF.

The rearrangement links TRBV20-1 to TRBJ1-5; TRBD1 might be the D (5 bases). Germline CDR1 is DFQATT and CDR2 is SNEGSKA (reference sequence). The CDR3 sequence is 14 residues long. The germline V and J ends were trimmed by 5 bases and 1 base, with 12 bases remaining between them. For the CDR3, the DNA is TGCAGTGCTCTCCCGTGGGGGAGCAATCAGCCCCAGCATTTT. Amino acids: CSALPWGSNQPQHF.

This clonotype was seen many times. This chain links TRBV5-1 with TRBJ2-5; 10 bases agree with TRBD1. Germline V gene lookup returns CDR1 SGHRS and CDR2 YFSETQ. This CDR3 spans 17 amino acids. The ends lost 3 bases at V and 1 base at J; junction bases unmatched: 9. CDR3 DNA: TGCGCCAGCAGCTCCGGGACAGGGGCCATCGTCCAAGAGACCCAGTACTTC. This translates into CASSSGTGAIVQETQYF.

This clonotype has more than one count but fewer than ten. This sequence joins TRBV12-3 or TRBV12-4 and TRBJ1-3; weak D call: TRBD1 (5 bases). The germline V and J ends were trimmed by 6 bases and 1 base, with 13 bases remaining between them. The CDR3 extends over 15 amino acids. The CDR3 protein is CASSQSQGSGNTIYF. The DNA of the CDR3 is TGTGCCAGCAGCCAATCCCAGGGTTCTGGAAACACCATATATTTT.

This clonotype occurred a few times. The V gene is TRBV7-2, the J gene TRBJ1-2, with D perhaps TRBD1 (5 bases). The CDR3 is 11 residues long. In germline, CDR1 is SGHTA, CDR2 FQGNSA. Trimming stripped 5 bases from V and 6 bases from J, with 7 bases between. Written as DNA, the CDR3 is TGTGCCAGCAGCCCGACAGATGGCTACACCTTC. Its protein is CASSPTDGYTF.

This clonotype has at least ten counts. The gene calls are TRBV6-5 and TRBJ2-7, with 8 bases fitting TRBD1. CDR1 is MNHEY and CDR2 is SVGAGI in the germline V gene. Trimming removed 4 bases from V and 6 bases from J; junction bases left unmatched: 5. This CDR3 region has 13 residues. CDR3 region: CASSFDRGSEQYF. The CDR3 coding sequence is TGTGCCAGCAGTTTCGACAGGGGCTCCGAGCAGTACTTC.

This clonotype was observed many times. This chain uses TRBV7-3 with TRBJ2-3; D is uncertain. Trimming cost V 0 bases and J 1 base, with 8 bases left between them. The CDR3 totals 15 residues. Germline loops: CDR1 SGHTA, CDR2 FQGTGA. The CDR3 spells CASSLTGRGTDTQYF. CDR3 nucleotide sequence: TGTGCCAGCAGCTTAACGGGCCGGGGCACAGATACGCAGTATTTT. Drawing the rest from reference TRBV7-3 and TRBJ2-3, the complete variable domain is GAGVSQTPSNKVTEKGKYVELRCDPISGHTALYWYRQSLGQGPEFLIYFQGTGAADDSGLPNDRFFAVRPEGSVSTLKIQRTERGDSAVYLCASSLTGRGTDTQYFGPGTRLTVL.

The table lists this clonotype with many counts. For the CDR3, the DNA is TGTGCCAGCAGCGGGGGGCAGGGGGACCCTCTTGGAAACACCATATATTTT. Its protein is CASSGGQGDPLGNTIYF. J is TRBJ1-3 and V is TRBV28; 7 bases are a match to TRBD1. The CDR3 runs to 17 residues. CDR1 and CDR2 (germline): MDHEN, SYDVKM. The ends lost 6 bases at V and 3 bases at J; junction bases unmatched: 14.

This clonotype was seen a single time. The chain carries TRBV5-1 and TRBJ2-5, with TRBD2 matching over 13 bases. Germline V gives CDR1 SGHRS, CDR2 YFSETQ. The ends lost 4 bases at V and 1 base at J; junction bases unmatched: 4. This CDR3 is 16 amino acids long. The CDR3 bases are TGCGCCAGCAGCAAGGGGACTAGCGGGGTCCAAGAGACCCAGTACTTC. Translating it yields CASSKGTSGVQETQYF. Variable domain in full (rest from reference TRBV5-1 and TRBJ2-5): KAGVTQTPRYLIKTRGQQVTLSCSPISGHRSVSWYQQTPGQGLQFLFEYFSETQRNKGNFPGRFSGRQFSNSRSEMNVSTLELGDSALYLCASSKGTSGVQETQYFGPGTRLLVL.

The chain carries TRBV12-3 or TRBV12-4 and TRBJ1-5; 10 bases align to TRBD1. The CDR3 contains 14 residues. Trimming cost V 6 bases and J 6 bases; bases outside gene matches: 5. This CDR3 reads CASSSGTGVQPQHF. The CDR3, as DNA: TGTGCCAGCAGCTCTGGGACAGGGGTTCAGCCCCAGCATTTT.

This clonotype occurred a few times. V is TRBV27 and J is TRBJ2-2; D gene ambiguous. This CDR3 region has 14 residues. Germline V gene sequence: CDR1 MNHEY, CDR2 SMNVEV (reference sequence). With 6 bases removed from V and 0 bases from J, the gap between germline ends came to 8 bases. The DNA for the CDR3 is TGTGCCAGCAGCGGCAGGACGAACACCGGGGAGCTGTTTTTT. This translates into CASSGRTNTGELFF.

Many counts were recorded for this clonotype. This chain uses TRBV5-1 with TRBJ2-1; D unclear. Germline V gene lookup returns CDR1 SGHRS and CDR2 YFSETQ. V lost 2 bases and J lost 7, with 13 bases in between. This CDR3 region has 14 residues. This chain's CDR3 is CASSFGSRKNEQFF. The DNA of the CDR3 is TGCGCCAGCAGCTTCGGATCCCGTAAGAATGAGCAGTTCTTC. The full variable domain, its missing parts supplied by reference TRBV5-1 and TRBJ2-1, is KAGVTQTPRYLIKTRGQQVTLSCSPISGHRSVSWYQQTPGQGLQFLFEYFSETQRNKGNFPGRFSGRQFSNSRSEMNVSTLELGDSALYLCASSFGSRKNEQFFGPGTRLTVL.

This chain joins TRBV19 and TRBJ2-5; 8 nucleotides line up with TRBD2. V dropped 6 bases and J dropped 4; count of bases not matched to a gene: 4. CDR3 length: 13 residues. Germline CDR1 is LNHDA and CDR2 is SQIVND (reference sequence). CDR3 protein: CASRLAAGETQYF. The CDR3 nucleotides read TGTGCCAGTAGACTAGCGGCCGGAGAGACCCAGTACTTC.

The gene calls are TRBV2 and TRBJ2-3, with 10 bases lining up with TRBD1. Germline trimming cut 5 bases from V and 6 bases from J; bases unmatched to any gene: 8. This CDR3 region has 15 residues. CDR1 and CDR2 (germline): SNHLY, FYNNEI. The CDR3 DNA sequence: TGTGCCAGCAGTCTAGTGGACAGGGGGGGCGATACGCAGTATTTT. Residues: CASSLVDRGGDTQYF.

This clonotype was counted at least ten times. The chain combines TRBV20-1 with TRBJ1-1; possibly TRBD1 for D (5 bases). Germline-derived CDR1 and CDR2 are DFQATT and SNEGSKA (reference sequence). Trimming removed 6 bases at V and 1 base at J, with 15 bases between. The CDR3 is made up of 14 amino acids. The CDR3 DNA is TGCAGTGCCAAGGAGGCGGGGGAGAACACTGAAGCTTTCTTT. Translated, it gives CSAKEAGENTEAFF.

This clonotype was detected only a few times. This chain links TRBV20-1 with TRBJ2-7; 7 bases are a match to TRBD1. The germline V gene encodes CDR1 DFQATT and CDR2 SNEGSKA (reference sequence). CDR3 length: 14 amino acids. CDR3 nucleotides: TGCAGCGGATTTCACCGGGACAGCTCCTACGAGCAGTACTTC. Its protein is CSGFHRDSSYEQYF.

This clonotype showed up just a few times. The V gene is TRBV11-3, the J gene TRBJ2-3; D is ambiguous. The CDR3 loop spans 13 amino acids. Deletions cut 0 bases from V and 3 bases from J, with 4 bases between. From germline, CDR1 is SGHNT and CDR2 YENEEA. CDR3 coding DNA: TGTGCCAGCAGCTTAGATCGGACAGATACGCAGTATTTT. This gives the protein CASSLDRTDTQYF.

For this clonotype: Its ends do not fully match the called genes, so a read error is possible. This chain uses TRBV28 with TRBJ1-4; D unresolved. Germline CDR1 is MDHEN and CDR2 is SYDVKM. The CDR3 extends over 14 amino acids. DNA of the CDR3: TGTGCCAGCAGGTGGAGGACCACAAATGTAAAACTGTTTTTT. Its protein product is CASRWRTTNVKLFF.

This clonotype has a handful of counts. The V call is TRBV4-1, the J call TRBJ2-3; D may correspond to TRBD1 or TRBD2 (6 bases each). Germline CDR1 MGHRA, CDR2 YSYEKL. V dropped 3 bases and J dropped 2 bases, with 12 bases sitting between them. CDR3 size: 15 residues. The CDR3 protein is CASSQGGSYTDTQYF. The CDR3 bases are TGCGCCAGCAGCCAGGGGGGCTCCTACACAGATACGCAGTATTTT.